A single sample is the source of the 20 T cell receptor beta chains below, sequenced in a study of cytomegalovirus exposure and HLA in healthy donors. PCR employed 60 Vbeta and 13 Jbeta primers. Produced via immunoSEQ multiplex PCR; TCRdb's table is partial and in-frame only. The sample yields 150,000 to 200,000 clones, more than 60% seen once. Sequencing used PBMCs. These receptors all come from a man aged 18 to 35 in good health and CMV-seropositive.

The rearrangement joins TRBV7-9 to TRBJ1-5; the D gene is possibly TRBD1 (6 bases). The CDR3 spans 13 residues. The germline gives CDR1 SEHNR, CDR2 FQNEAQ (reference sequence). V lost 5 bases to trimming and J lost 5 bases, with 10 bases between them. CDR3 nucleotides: TGTGCCAGCAGCAAATACAGGGATCAGCCCCAGCATTTT. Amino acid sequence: CASSKYRDQPQHF.

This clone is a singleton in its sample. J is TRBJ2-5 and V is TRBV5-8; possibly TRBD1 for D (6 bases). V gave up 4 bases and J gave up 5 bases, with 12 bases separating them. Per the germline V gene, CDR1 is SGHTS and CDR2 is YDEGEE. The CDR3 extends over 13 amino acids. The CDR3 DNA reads TGTGCCAGCAGCCCTGGGGGCGCGGAGACCCAGTACTTC. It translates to CASSPGGAETQYF.

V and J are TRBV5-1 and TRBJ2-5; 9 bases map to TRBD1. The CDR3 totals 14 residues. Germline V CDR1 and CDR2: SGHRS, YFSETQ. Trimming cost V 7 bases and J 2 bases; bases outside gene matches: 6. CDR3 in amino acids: CASLKDRGQETQYF. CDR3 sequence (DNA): TGCGCCAGCCTAAAAGACAGGGGGCAAGAGACCCAGTACTTC.

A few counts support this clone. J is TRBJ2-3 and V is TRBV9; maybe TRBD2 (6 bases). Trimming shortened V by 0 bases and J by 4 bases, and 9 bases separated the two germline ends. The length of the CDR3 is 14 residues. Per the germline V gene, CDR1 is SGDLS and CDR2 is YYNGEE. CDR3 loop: CASSVEEGPDTQYF. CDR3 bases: TGTGCCAGCAGCGTAGAGGAGGGACCAGATACGCAGTATTTT.

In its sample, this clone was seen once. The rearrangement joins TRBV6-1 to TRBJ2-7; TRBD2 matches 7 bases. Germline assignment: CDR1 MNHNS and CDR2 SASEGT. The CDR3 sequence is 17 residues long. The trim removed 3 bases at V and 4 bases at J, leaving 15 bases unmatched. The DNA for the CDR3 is TGTGCCAGCAGTGAGAGCCCGTATAGCGGGTATAAGTACGAGCAGTACTTC. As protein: CASSESPYSGYKYEQYF.

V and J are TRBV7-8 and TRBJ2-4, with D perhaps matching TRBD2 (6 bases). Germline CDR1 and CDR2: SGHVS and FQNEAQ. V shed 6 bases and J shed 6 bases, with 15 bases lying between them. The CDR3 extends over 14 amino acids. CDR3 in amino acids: CASSVGREINIQYF. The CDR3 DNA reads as TGTGCCAGCAGTGTGGGGCGGGAAATAAACATTCAGTACTTC.

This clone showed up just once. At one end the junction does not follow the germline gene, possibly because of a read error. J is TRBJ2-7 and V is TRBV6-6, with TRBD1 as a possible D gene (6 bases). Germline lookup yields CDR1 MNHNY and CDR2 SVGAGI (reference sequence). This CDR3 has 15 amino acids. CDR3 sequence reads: CSSSSPGTSSYEQYF. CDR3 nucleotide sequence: TGTTCCAGCAGTTCCCCCGGGACATCTTCCTACGAGCAGTACTTC.

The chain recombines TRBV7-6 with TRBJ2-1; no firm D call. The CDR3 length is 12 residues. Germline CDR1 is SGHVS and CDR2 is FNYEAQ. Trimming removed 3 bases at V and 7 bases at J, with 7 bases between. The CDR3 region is CASSLSPNEQFF. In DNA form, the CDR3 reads TGTGCCAGCAGCTTGTCTCCTAATGAGCAGTTCTTC. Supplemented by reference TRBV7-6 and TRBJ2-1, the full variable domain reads GAGVSQSPRYKVTKRGQDVALRCDPISGHVSLYWYRQALGQGPEFLTYFNYEAQQDKSGLPNDRFSAERPEGSISTLTIQRTEQRDSAMYRCASSLSPNEQFFGPGTRLTVL.

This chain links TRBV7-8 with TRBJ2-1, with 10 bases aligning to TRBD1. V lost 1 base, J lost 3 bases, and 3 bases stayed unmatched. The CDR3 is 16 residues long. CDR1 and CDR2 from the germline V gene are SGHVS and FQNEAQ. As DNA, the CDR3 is TGTGCCAGCAGCTTAGTCCGGACAGGGGGCTACAATGAGCAGTTCTTC. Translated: CASSLVRTGGYNEQFF.

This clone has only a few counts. For the CDR3, the DNA is TGTGCCAGCAGCGCACGGACAGGTCGGTACGAGCAGTACTTC. It specifies CASSARTGRYEQYF. This rearrangement joins TRBV7-8 to TRBJ2-7; 7 bases align to TRBD1. CDR3 size: 14 residues. The germline gives CDR1 SGHVS, CDR2 FQNEAQ. V gave up 5 bases and J gave up 4 bases; unmatched junction bases: 8.

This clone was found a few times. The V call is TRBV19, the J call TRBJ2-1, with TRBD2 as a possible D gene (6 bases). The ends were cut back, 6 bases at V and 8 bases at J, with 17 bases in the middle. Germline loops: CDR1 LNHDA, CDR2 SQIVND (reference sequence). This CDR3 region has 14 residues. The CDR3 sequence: CASRAGTVSHEQFF. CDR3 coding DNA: TGTGCCAGTAGAGCCGGGACTGTAAGCCATGAGCAGTTCTTC.

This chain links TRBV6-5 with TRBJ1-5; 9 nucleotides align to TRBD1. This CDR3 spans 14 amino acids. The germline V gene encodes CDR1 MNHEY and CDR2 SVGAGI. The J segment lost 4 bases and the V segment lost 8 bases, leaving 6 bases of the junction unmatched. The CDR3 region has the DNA TGTGCCAGCTGCTCAGACAGGGGGAATCAGCCCCAGCATTTT. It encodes CASCSDRGNQPQHF.

CDR3 bases: TGTGCCAGCAGTCCCGGTACTAGGAGTGGTGATGAGCAGTTCTTC. Its translation: CASSPGTRSGDEQFF. The V and J genes are TRBV6-5 and TRBJ2-1, with D possibly TRBD2 on 5 matching bases. V lost 5 bases and J 8 bases, leaving 19 bases between the germline ends. Germline V gene lookup returns CDR1 MNHEY and CDR2 SVGAGI. There are 15 residues in the CDR3.

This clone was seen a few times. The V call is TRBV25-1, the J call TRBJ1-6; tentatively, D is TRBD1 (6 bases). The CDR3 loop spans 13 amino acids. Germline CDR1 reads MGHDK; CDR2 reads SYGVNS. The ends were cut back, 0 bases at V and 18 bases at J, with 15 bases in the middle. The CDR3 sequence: CASSEYARQASHF. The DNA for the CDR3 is TGTGCCAGCAGTGAATATGCAAGACAGGCCAGCCACTTT.

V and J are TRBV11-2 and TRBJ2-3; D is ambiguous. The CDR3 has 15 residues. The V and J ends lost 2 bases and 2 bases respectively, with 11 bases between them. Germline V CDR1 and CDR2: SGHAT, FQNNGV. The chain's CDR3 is CASSLTTGPTDTQYF. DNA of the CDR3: TGTGCCAGCAGCTTAACCACCGGTCCCACAGATACGCAGTATTTT.

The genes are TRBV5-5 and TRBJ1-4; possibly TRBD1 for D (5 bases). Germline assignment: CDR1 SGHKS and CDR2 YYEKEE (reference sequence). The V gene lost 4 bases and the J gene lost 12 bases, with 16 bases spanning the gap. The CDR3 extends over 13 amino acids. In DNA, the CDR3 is TGTGCCAGCAGCCCGCCGATCCTAGGGGAACTGTTTTTT. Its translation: CASSPPILGELFF.

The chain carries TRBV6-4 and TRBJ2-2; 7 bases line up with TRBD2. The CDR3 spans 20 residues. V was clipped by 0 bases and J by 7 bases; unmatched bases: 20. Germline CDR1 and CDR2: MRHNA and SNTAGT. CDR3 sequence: CASSDSSWLAALSTRGELFF. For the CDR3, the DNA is TGTGCCAGCAGTGACTCGTCGTGGCTAGCGGCCTTATCAACGCGCGGGGAGCTGTTTTTT.

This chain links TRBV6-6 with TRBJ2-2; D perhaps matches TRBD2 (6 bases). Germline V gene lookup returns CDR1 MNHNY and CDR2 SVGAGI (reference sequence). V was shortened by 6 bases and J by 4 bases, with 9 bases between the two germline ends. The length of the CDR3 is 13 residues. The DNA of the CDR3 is TGTGCCAGCAGGTTGACTAGCACCGGGGAGCTGTTTTTT. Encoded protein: CASRLTSTGELFF.

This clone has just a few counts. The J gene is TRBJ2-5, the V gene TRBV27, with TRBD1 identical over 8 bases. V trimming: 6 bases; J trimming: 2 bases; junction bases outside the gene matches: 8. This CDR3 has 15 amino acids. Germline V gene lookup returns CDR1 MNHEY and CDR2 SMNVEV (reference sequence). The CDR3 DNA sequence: TGTGCCAGCAGACTAATGGGGACAGGTCAAGAGACCCAGTACTTC. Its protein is CASRLMGTGQETQYF.

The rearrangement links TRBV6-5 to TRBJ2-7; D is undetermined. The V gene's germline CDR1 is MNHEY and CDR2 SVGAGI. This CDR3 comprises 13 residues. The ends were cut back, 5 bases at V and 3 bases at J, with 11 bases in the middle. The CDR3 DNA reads TGTGCCAGCAGTCCCCAGAGGAACTACGAGCAGTACTTC. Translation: CASSPQRNYEQYF.